The 23 T cell receptor beta chains below all came from one sample that was sequenced in a study of T cells after yellow fever vaccination. TCRdb reprocessed the 5' RACE reads via MiXCR and lists one record per CDR3 protein. This sample carries roughly 520,000 distinct CDR3 sequences, 21% of them seen once, and the ten largest clones take about a sixth. The sample was PBMCs, taken roughly 23 days after the first yellow fever vaccination. The receptors shown here come from a man between 18 and 29 years old who received the YFV17D yellow fever vaccine.

In its sample, this clonotype was seen a few times. The V and J genes are TRBV27 and TRBJ1-5; a possible D gene is TRBD1 (5 bases). CDR1 and CDR2 (germline): MNHEY, SMNVEV (reference sequence). CDR3 length: 16 amino acids. Trimming left V 5 bases short and J 2 bases short, with 16 bases between. This CDR3 is CASSLHGPGGNQPQHF. CDR3 in DNA: TGTGCCAGCAGTCTACACGGGCCGGGGGGCAATCAGCCCCAGCATTTT.

This clonotype showed up just a few times. The chain combines TRBV7-6 with TRBJ2-5; D is ambiguous. The CDR3 runs 14 residues. The V end was cut by 5 bases, the J end by 0 bases, with 10 bases between. Germline V gives CDR1 SGHVS, CDR2 FNYEAQ. The CDR3 is CASSPRLDQETQYF. CDR3 DNA sequence: TGTGCCAGCAGCCCGAGGCTAGACCAAGAGACCCAGTACTTC. The entire variable domain, with the rest obtained from reference TRBV7-6 and TRBJ2-5, is as follows: GAGVSQSPRYKVTKRGQDVALRCDPISGHVSLYWYRQALGQGPEFLTYFNYEAQQDKSGLPNDRFSAERPEGSISTLTIQRTEQRDSAMYRCASSPRLDQETQYFGPGTRLLVL.

In its sample, this clonotype was seen many times. V gene TRBV20-1 combines with J gene TRBJ2-3, with TRBD2 matching over 8 bases. The trim removed 6 bases at V and 1 base at J, leaving 0 bases unmatched. There are 12 residues in the CDR3. The germline CDR1 and CDR2 sequences are DFQATT and SNEGSKA (reference sequence). The CDR3 DNA reads TGCAGTGCGCGGGGGGGCACAGATACGCAGTATTTT. It codes for CSARGGTDTQYF.

This clonotype appeared a few times. This chain connects TRBV12-3 or TRBV12-4 to TRBJ2-5, with a weak D call TRBD1 (6 bases). V shed 8 bases and J shed 4 bases, with 14 bases lying between them. CDR3 size: 13 residues. CDR3 DNA: TGTGCCAGCGGTCTGGGGGCATCAGAGACCCAGTACTTC. It yields the protein CASGLGASETQYF.

About this clonotype: At one of its ends the junction is not consistent with the germline gene, which may arise from a read error. The CDR3 is CASSKEADEKLFF. The CDR3 nucleotides are TGTGCCAGCAGCAAAGAGGCAGATGAAAAACTGTTTTTT. The chain is built from TRBV3-1 and TRBJ1-4; the D is unclear. The germline CDR1 and CDR2 sequences are LGHDT and YNNKEL (reference sequence). The CDR3 contains 13 residues.

The V call is TRBV7-9, the J call TRBJ2-1, with 9 positions matching TRBD1. This CDR3 is 14 amino acids long. The germline V gene has CDR1 SEHNR and CDR2 FQNEAQ (reference sequence). After removal of 8 bases from V and 6 bases from J, the junction contained 8 bases not matched to a gene. Written as DNA, the CDR3 is TGTGCCAGCCGACCGGGACAGGGTCGCAATGAGCAGTTCTTC. This gives the protein CASRPGQGRNEQFF.

The chain links TRBV10-3 to TRBJ2-1; TRBD1 is a possible D gene (5 bases). Looked up from germline, CDR1 is ENHRY and CDR2 is SYGVKD. Trimming took 0 bases from V and 0 from J, leaving 12 bases between them. This CDR3 spans 17 amino acids. DNA of the CDR3: TGTGCCATCAGTGAGTCAGGGGCGGTTAGCTCCTACAATGAGCAGTTCTTC. Translating it yields CAISESGAVSSYNEQFF.

The chain carries TRBV12-3 or TRBV12-4 and TRBJ2-3, with 7 bases that match TRBD2. The CDR3 totals 14 residues. Trimming at V came to 5 bases and at J to 2 bases, leaving 4 bases not matched to a gene. CDR3 DNA: TGTGCCAGCAGTCCAGGGACTAACACAGATACGCAGTATTTT. Translation gives CASSPGTNTDTQYF.

The CDR3 DNA follows: TGTGCCAGCAGCTTTTTATACCGTGGGGAGGAAGCTTTCTTT. This gives the protein CASSFLYRGEEAFF. J is TRBJ1-1 and V is TRBV7-9; D gene ambiguous. The V and J ends lost 3 bases and 8 bases respectively, with 16 bases between them. The CDR3 totals 14 residues. Germline CDR1 and CDR2: SEHNR and FQNEAQ (reference sequence).

The chain couples TRBV7-2 to TRBJ2-2; TRBD2 matches 7 bases. The V segment lost 4 bases and the J segment 7 bases; nucleotides outside the gene matches: 9. The CDR3 runs to 15 residues. The germline V gene encodes CDR1 SGHTA and CDR2 FQGNSA. In nucleotides, the CDR3 is TGTGCCAGCAGCTCGTCAGCCTGGGGGGGCGGGGAGCTGTTTTTT. Translating gives CASSSSAWGGGELFF. The whole variable domain, filled in from reference TRBV7-2 and TRBJ2-2, reads GAGVSQSPSNKVTEKGKDVELRCDPISGHTALYWYRQSLGQGLEFLIYFQGNSAPDKSGLPSDRFSAERTGGSVSTLTIQRTQQEDSAVYLCASSSSAWGGGELFFGEGSRLTVL.

The chain carries TRBV7-9 and TRBJ2-1; D is undetermined. The CDR3 covers 13 residues. With 0 bases removed from V and 1 base from J, the gap between germline ends came to 1 base. Germline V gives CDR1 SEHNR, CDR2 FQNEAQ (reference sequence). DNA for the CDR3: TGTGCCAGCAGCTTAGCTTCCTACAATGAGCAGTTCTTC. Translation gives CASSLASYNEQFF. The full variable domain, with the rest looked up from reference TRBV7-9 and TRBJ2-1, is DTGVSQNPRHKITKRGQNVTFRCDPISEHNRLYWYRQTLGQGPEFLTYFQNEAQLEKSRLLSDRFSAERPKGSFSTLEIQRTEQGDSAMYLCASSLASYNEQFFGPGTRLTVL.

Only a few counts were recorded for this clonotype. The genes are TRBV12-3 or TRBV12-4 and TRBJ2-3; tentatively, D is TRBD2 (5 bases). V was cut by 5 bases and J by 0 bases, with 18 bases left in between. The CDR3 consists of 17 residues. The CDR3 DNA sequence: TGTGCCAGCAGTCCCCCCCTCCCGCGGGCTAGCACAGATACGCAGTATTTT. Protein: CASSPPLPRASTDTQYF.

This rearrangement joins TRBV13 to TRBJ2-2, with D perhaps matching TRBD1 (6 bases). V dropped 3 bases and J dropped 0 bases, with 8 bases sitting between them. Germline V gene lookup returns CDR1 PRHDT and CDR2 FYEKMQ (reference sequence). This CDR3 spans 15 amino acids. CDR3 bases: TGTGCCAGCAGCTTCAGGGGCGCGAACACCGGGGAGCTGTTTTTT. This gives the protein CASSFRGANTGELFF.

This clonotype occurred many times. The chain carries TRBV7-2 and TRBJ2-3; D gene unclear. Germline lookup yields CDR1 SGHTA and CDR2 FQGNSA. Trimming took off 5 bases at V and 6 bases at J, with 9 bases between the two ends. The CDR3 is 12 amino acids. The CDR3 here is CASSPTLDTQYF. The CDR3 DNA reads as TGTGCCAGCAGCCCAACGTTGGATACGCAGTATTTT.

The V call is TRBV6-2 or TRBV6-3, the J call TRBJ2-7, with 9 bases that match TRBD1. This CDR3 contains 13 residues. The V and J ends lost 4 bases and 2 bases, in that order; junction bases with no gene match: 0. The germline V gene encodes CDR1 MNHEY and CDR2 SVGEGT. The CDR3 region is CASSWDRAYEQYV. CDR3 DNA: TGTGCCAGCAGTTGGGACAGGGCCTACGAGCAGTACGTC.

This rearrangement joins TRBV5-1 to TRBJ1-5; 8 nucleotides line up with TRBD1. CDR1 and CDR2 (germline): SGHRS, YFSETQ. This CDR3 has 15 amino acids. Trimming took 0 bases from V and 2 from J; bases not matched to a gene: 1. The DNA for the CDR3 is TGCGCCAGCAGCTTGGGGGGACAGGGCAATCAGCCCCAGCATTTT. It encodes CASSLGGQGNQPQHF.

The chain combines TRBV12-3 or TRBV12-4 with TRBJ2-7, with D perhaps TRBD2 (6 bases). The ends were cut back, 5 bases at V and 4 bases at J, with 18 bases in the middle. The CDR3 totals 15 residues. CDR3 loop: CASSPLGGLGYEQYF. The CDR3 coding sequence is TGTGCCAGCAGTCCCCTGGGGGGACTTGGGTACGAGCAGTACTTC.

This clonotype was seen a handful of times. The junction departs from germline at one end; a sequencing error may be responsible. This chain links TRBV20-1 with TRBJ2-5; D ambiguous. CDR1 is DFQATT and CDR2 is SNEGSKA in the germline V gene (reference sequence). The CDR3 contains 11 residues. The chain's CDR3 is CSARYQETQYF. DNA for the CDR3: TGCAGTGCTAGATACCAGGAGACCCAGTACTTC.

The rearrangement uses TRBV2 and TRBJ2-7; 11 nucleotides match TRBD2. CDR3 size: 17 residues. Per the germline V gene, CDR1 is SNHLY and CDR2 is FYNNEI. J lost 1 base, V lost 6 bases, and 11 bases had no gene match. For the CDR3, the DNA is TGTGCCAGCAGAGTTGAAGTAGCGGGGGGGGGTTCCTACGAGCAGTACGTC. Its protein product is CASRVEVAGGGSYEQYV.

This clonotype was counted only a few times. This rearrangement joins TRBV29-1 to TRBJ2-1; D perhaps matches TRBD1 (6 bases). This CDR3 is built from 12 residues. The germline gives CDR1 SQVTM, CDR2 ANQGSEA. Trimming shortened V by 7 bases and J by 4 bases, and 11 bases separated the two germline ends. CDR3 sequence reads: CSAGRGYNEQFF. DNA of the CDR3: TGCAGCGCGGGCAGGGGATACAATGAGCAGTTCTTC.

The chain joins TRBV12-5 to TRBJ2-5; 7 positions match TRBD1. The CDR3 is made up of 15 amino acids. Germline V gene data show CDR1 as LGHNT and CDR2 as FRNRAP. The V gene end was trimmed by 1 base and the J gene end by 5 bases; junction bases not matched to a gene: 7. The CDR3 DNA reads TGTGCTAGTGGTTTGGCCACAGGGGAACGGGAGACCCAGTACTTC. Amino acids: CASGLATGERETQYF.

The chain is built from TRBV11-3 and TRBJ2-1, with D perhaps being TRBD1 or TRBD2 (6 bases each). Looked up from germline, CDR1 is SGHNT and CDR2 is YENEEA. This CDR3 region has 15 residues. The V gene lost 1 base and the J gene lost 8 bases, with 15 bases spanning the gap. CDR3 DNA sequence: TGTGCCAGCAGCTTAGTCGGGGGCCTCGGTCATGAGCAGTTCTTC. Translation gives CASSLVGGLGHEQFF.

The table lists this clonotype with a few counts. The chain employs TRBV7-9 and TRBJ1-5; the D is unclear. This CDR3 spans 11 amino acids. Trimming took off 5 bases at V and 9 bases at J, with 8 bases between the two ends. Germline CDR1 is SEHNR and CDR2 is FQNEAQ (reference sequence). The CDR3 DNA reads TGTGCCAGCAGCAGGGCGGGGCCCCAGCATTTT. Its protein product is CASSRAGPQHF.